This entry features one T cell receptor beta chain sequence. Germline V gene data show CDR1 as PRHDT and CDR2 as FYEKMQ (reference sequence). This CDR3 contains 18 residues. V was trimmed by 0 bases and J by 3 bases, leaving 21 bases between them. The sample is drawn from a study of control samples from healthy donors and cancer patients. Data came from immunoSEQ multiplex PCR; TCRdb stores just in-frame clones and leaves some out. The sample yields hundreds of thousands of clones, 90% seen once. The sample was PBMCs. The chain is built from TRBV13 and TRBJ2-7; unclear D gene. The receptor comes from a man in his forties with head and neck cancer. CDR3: CASSLGPQTALPHYEQYF. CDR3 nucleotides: TGTGCCAGCAGCTTAGGACCCCAGACGGCCTTGCCCCACTACGAGCAGTACTTC.